This record concerns one T cell receptor beta chain sequence. The data are from a study of T cell changes during pregnancy in multiple sclerosis. Looked up from germline, CDR1 is SGHRS and CDR2 is YFSETQ. The CDR3 is 11 residues long. With 2 bases removed from V and 5 bases from J, the gap between germline ends came to 4 bases. The repertoire was sequenced with immunoSEQ multiplex PCR; TCRdb's copy has only in-frame clones and lacks some. The sample carries 85,000 to 90,000 clones, 80% to 95% recorded once. The specimen comprised peripheral blood, sampled in the first trimester of pregnancy. The genes are TRBV5-1 and TRBJ2-5; no firm D call. The receptor was derived from a female donor in good health, enrolled as a control in a pregnancy study. The CDR3 protein is CASSFQETQYF. Written as DNA, the CDR3 is TGCGCCAGCAGCTTTCAGGAGACCCAGTACTTC. The whole variable domain, remainder taken from reference TRBV5-1 and TRBJ2-5, is KAGVTQTPRYLIKTRGQQVTLSCSPISGHRSVSWYQQTPGQGLQFLFEYFSETQRNKGNFPGRFSGRQFSNSRSEMNVSTLELGDSALYLCASSFQETQYFGPGTRLLVL.